This T cell receptor beta chain was captured by sequencing in a study of CXCR3-negative and CXCR3-positive naive CD8 T cells. Sorts that each held 300,000 cells were run in triplicate for every CD8+ T cell subset. Among CD8+ T cells, naive ones were CD45RO-CCR7+CD27+CD95-. About this clonotype: Antigen specificity is unknown.

Whole-study results and caveats: Diversity was high in both naive subsets and much lower in memory cells.

5' RACE that incorporated UMI labels was used to prepare the TRB cDNA libraries. For each CDR3 protein, TCRdb gives one entry from its re-call of the 5' RACE reads, without DNA. This sample's table reports about 130,000 distinct CDR3 sequences. The CDR3 has 20 amino acids. CDR1 LGHDT and CDR2 YNNKEL come from the germline V gene (reference sequence). The genes are TRBV3-1 and TRBJ2-2; TCRdb's D gene call, TRBD2, goes unchecked for lack of DNA. This clonotype was obtained from a human donor in good health. Some clones in this sample may be carry-over from other donors' samples. Sequenced material: naive CXCR3- CD8+ T cells from blood. Subset given: CD45RO-CCR7+CD27+CD95- naive CD8+ T cells lacking CXCR3 (TNR3-). This chain's CDR3 is CASSQGRSVAGYFDTGELFF.